Listed below are T cell receptor beta chains from one sample, sequenced in a study of blood T cell repertoires in COVID-19. Repertoires were generated with immunoSEQ multiplex PCR, while TCRdb's copy carries only in-frame clones and drops some. This table holds a few hundred thousand clones, approximately 90% found once. Sequencing input: peripheral blood. These receptors all come from a woman aged 45 to 65 with COVID-19, enrolled during active disease. Each CDR3 is given with its conserved first and last residue. Fields, in order: V gene, J gene, clone size, D gene, CDR3 DNA, CDR3 protein. D genes are given only for firm matches. Expanded clones get a size class; other rows say once, few or many, or leave the size out.

TRBV5-6	TRBJ1-2	NA	TRBD1	TGTGCCAGCAGCCAGGGACAGGGGGTTTATGGCTACACCTTC	CASSQGQGVYGYTF
TRBV29-1	TRBJ2-2	NA	NA	TGCAGCGTTGGGTTGGGCCGGGAGCTGTTTTTT	CSVGLGRELFF
TRBV6-5	TRBJ2-1	NA	TRBD2	TGTGCCAGCACCTCGACTAGCGGGGGCTACAATGAGCAGTTCTTC	CASTSTSGGYNEQFF
TRBV5-4	TRBJ1-5	NA	NA	TGTGCCAGCAGCTTGCAGGGCGCAACAAATCAGCCCCAGCATTTT	CASSLQGATNQPQHF
TRBV14	TRBJ1-2	NA	TRBD1	TGTGCCAGCAGCCTTCCCGGGACAGGGAACTATGGCTACACCTTC	CASSLPGTGNYGYTF
TRBV5-6	TRBJ1-4	NA	NA	TGTGCCAGCAGCTTATTCGAGGGTTCGCCTAATGAAAAACTGTTTTTT	CASSLFEGSPNEKLFF
TRBV18	TRBJ1-5	NA	TRBD1	TGTGCCAGCTCCCTAGGACAGGACAATCAGCCCCAGCATTTT	CASSLGQDNQPQHF
TRBV18	TRBJ1-2	NA	NA	TGTGCCAGCTCACCACTAACTATAGGCTACACCTTC	CASSPLTIGYTF
TRBV7-6	TRBJ2-7	NA	NA	TGTGCCAGCAGCTTATTCCAGGACTACGAGCAGTACTTC	CASSLFQDYEQYF
TRBV6-6	TRBJ1-5	NA	NA	TGTGCCAGCAGTTACGGAGGGACGACCCAGCCCCAGCATTTT	CASSYGGTTQPQHF
TRBV7-2	TRBJ2-7	NA	TRBD2	TGTGCCAGCAGCTACGGACTAGCGTCCGAGCAGTACTTC	CASSYGLASEQYF
TRBV6-6	TRBJ1-4	NA	NA	TGTGCCAGCAGTCCCGGGGTGGGCCAGCCTAATGAAAAACTGTTTTTT	CASSPGVGQPNEKLFF
TRBV18	TRBJ1-1	once	TRBD1	TGTGCCAGCTCAAAACAGGGGGCGGGTATGAACACTGAAGCTTTCTTT	CASSKQGAGMNTEAFF
TRBV3-1/TRBV3-2	TRBJ1-2	NA	NA	TGTGCCAGCAGCCAGAACCGGGACTTGGGCTATGGCTACACCTTC	CASSQNRDLGYGYTF
TRBV7-2	TRBJ2-7	NA	NA	TGTGCCAGCAGCCTTCGACAGGGAGGCTACGAGCAGTACTTC	CASSLRQGGYEQYF
TRBV19	TRBJ2-2	NA	NA	TGTGCCAGTAGTACACCCAGGACACTTTCCACCGGGGAGCTGTTTTTT	CASSTPRTLSTGELFF
TRBV6-4	TRBJ2-1	NA	NA	TGTGCCAGCAGTGACTCGGGGACTGGGAATTACAATGAGCAGTTCTTC	CASSDSGTGNYNEQFF
TRBV7-8	TRBJ1-2	few	TRBD1	TGTGCCAGCAGCCTACGTTCGACAGGGGCAGGGAACTATGGCTACACCTTC	CASSLRSTGAGNYGYTF
TRBV4-1	TRBJ1-4	NA	TRBD1	TGCGCCAGCAGCCACTCGGGACAGATCGGTCGTGAAAAACTGTTTTTT	CASSHSGQIGREKLFF
TRBV4-2	TRBJ2-7	once	TRBD2	TGTGCCAGCAGCCCGGCCGGGACTAGCGGGATGGGGGGACCCTACGAGCAGTACTTC	CASSPAGTSGMGGPYEQYF
TRBV18	TRBJ1-1	NA	TRBD1	TGTGCCAGCTCACCTCCGGGACAGGAACGACATGAAGCTTTCTTT	CASSPPGQERHEAFF
TRBV18	TRBJ2-1	NA	TRBD2	TGTGCCAGCTCACGGACTAGCGGCCCCCACAATGAGCAGTTCTTC	CASSRTSGPHNEQFF
TRBV7-2	TRBJ2-1	once	NA	TGTGCCAGCAGCGCGGGCACCTACAATGAGCAGTTCTTC	CASSAGTYNEQFF
TRBV7-9	TRBJ1-1	NA	TRBD1	TGTGCCAGCAGCTTAGGCGGGGACAGGGGCGATGAAGCTTTCTTT	CASSLGGDRGDEAFF
TRBV5-1	TRBJ2-3	NA	NA	TGCGCCAGCAGTTCGCCCCAGGGGCCTGGCACAGATACGCAGTATTTT	CASSSPQGPGTDTQYF
TRBV6-2/TRBV6-3	TRBJ2-7	NA	TRBD2	TGTGCCAGCAGTCCGGCCGAGGAGCGGGAGGGCCGAGTAACCTACGAGCAGTACTTC	CASSPAEEREGRVTYEQYF
TRBV5-6	TRBJ2-1	NA	NA	TGTGCCAGCAGCTTGTATGCTAGTAACTACAATGAGCAGTTCTTC	CASSLYASNYNEQFF
TRBV27	TRBJ2-3	NA	TRBD2	TGTGCCAGCAGTGCCCTAGCGGGACGGCGGTATTTT	CASSALAGRRYF
TRBV25-1	TRBJ2-3	NA	TRBD1	TGTGCCAGCAGTGAATATAAGGGGGCGGCAGATACGCAGTATTTT	CASSEYKGAADTQYF
TRBV29-1	TRBJ2-7	NA	NA	TGCAGCGTTGAAGATCAGACATACGAGCAGTACTTC	CSVEDQTYEQYF
TRBV6-2/TRBV6-3	TRBJ2-7	NA	TRBD2	TGTGCCAGCAGTTCTGCTAGCGGAGCGGACTACGAGCAGTACTTC	CASSSASGADYEQYF
TRBV19	TRBJ1-2	NA	NA	TGTGCCAGTAGTTCAAATTCCGCTGGCGGTGGCTACACCTTC	CASSSNSAGGGYTF
TRBV19	TRBJ2-1	NA	TRBD1	TGTGCCAGTAGTGTGGGACAGAGCTCCTACAATGAGCAGTTCTTC	CASSVGQSSYNEQFF
TRBV5-1	TRBJ2-3	NA	TRBD2	TGCGCCAGCAGCTTGGCCCGGACTAGCGGAGTCACAGATACGCAGTATTTT	CASSLARTSGVTDTQYF
TRBV5-1	TRBJ1-3	NA	TRBD1	TGCGCCAGCAGCAGGGGACAGGGAACCCCATCTGGAAACACCATATATTTT	CASSRGQGTPSGNTIYF
TRBV11-2	TRBJ1-1	NA	TRBD1	TGTGCCAGCAGCTCAGGTCGTACAGGGGGCTCTGAAGCTTTCTTT	CASSSGRTGGSEAFF
TRBV6-5	TRBJ1-1	NA	NA	TGTGCCAGCAGAGCCGCGGAACCGAACACTGAAGCTTTCTTT	CASRAAEPNTEAFF
TRBV27	TRBJ2-1	few	TRBD2	TGTGCCAGCAGTTTAGGGACTAGGGGGAATGAGCAGTTCTTC	CASSLGTRGNEQFF
TRBV25-1	TRBJ1-4	NA	TRBD1	TGTGCCAGCAGTGAATTTGCAGGGGGCAATGAAAAACTGTTTTTT	CASSEFAGGNEKLFF
TRBV11-2	TRBJ1-1	NA	NA	TGTGCCAGCAGCCCGCGGGCGAACACTGAAGCTTTCTTT	CASSPRANTEAFF
TRBV5-4	TRBJ2-7	NA	TRBD2	TGTGCCAGCAGCTTGGCTGGGGCGGGAGGGACCTTGGGGCAGTACTTC	CASSLAGAGGTLGQYF
TRBV19	TRBJ1-1	NA	NA	TGTGCCAGTAGTATTGCGATCGGGGGGTTAGGGTACACTGAAGCTTTCTTT	CASSIAIGGLGYTEAFF
TRBV29-1	TRBJ2-7	NA	NA	TGCAGCGTTGTGTACAGGGACGGTTCCTACGAGCAGTACTTC	CSVVYRDGSYEQYF
TRBV15	TRBJ1-2	NA	NA	TGTGCCACCAGCAGAGAGGGGGCGCTACACTATGGCTACACCTTC	CATSREGALHYGYTF
TRBV10-3	TRBJ1-2	NA	NA	TGTGCCATCAGTGTCGGGACTACCTATGGCTACACCTTC	CAISVGTTYGYTF
TRBV5-6	TRBJ2-1	NA	NA	TGTGCCAGCAGCTGGGGACAACCCAATGAGCAGTTCTTC	CASSWGQPNEQFF
TRBV7-9	TRBJ2-7	NA	NA	TGTGCCAGCAGCTCCGGAGGGAACCACTTACTCGGTCTTGACGAGCAGTACTTC	CASSSGGNHLLGLDEQYF
TRBV19	TRBJ2-3	NA	NA	TGTGCCAGTAAGGCGAGGGGCACAGATACGCAGTATTTT	CASKARGTDTQYF
TRBV11-2	TRBJ2-1	NA	TRBD2	TGTGCCAGCAGCCAACTAGCGGGAGGATCCAATGAGCAGTTCTTC	CASSQLAGGSNEQFF
TRBV5-1	TRBJ2-2	NA	NA	TGCGCCAGCAGCTTGCAGGGCTCGGACACCGGGGAGCTGTTTTTT	CASSLQGSDTGELFF
TRBV20-1	TRBJ2-7	NA	TRBD2	TGCAGTGCTAGTCGGGAGGCCGGCCTCCACGAGCAGTACTTC	CSASREAGLHEQYF
TRBV9	TRBJ2-5	NA	NA	TGTGCCAGCAGCGTAGATCCAGGGGGGCGGACCCAGTACTTC	CASSVDPGGRTQYF